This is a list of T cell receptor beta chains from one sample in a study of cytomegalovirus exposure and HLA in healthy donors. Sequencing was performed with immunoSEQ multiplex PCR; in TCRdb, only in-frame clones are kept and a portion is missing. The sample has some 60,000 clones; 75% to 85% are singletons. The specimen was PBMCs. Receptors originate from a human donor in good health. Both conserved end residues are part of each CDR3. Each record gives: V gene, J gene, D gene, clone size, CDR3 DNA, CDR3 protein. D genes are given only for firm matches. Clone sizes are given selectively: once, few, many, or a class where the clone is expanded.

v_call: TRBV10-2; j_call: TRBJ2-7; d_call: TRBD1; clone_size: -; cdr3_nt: TGCGCCAGCAGTGATACCGGGACAGGGGCCTACGAGCAGTACTTC; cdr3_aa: CASSDTGTGAYEQYF
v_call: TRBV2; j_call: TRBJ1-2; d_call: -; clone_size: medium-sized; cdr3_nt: TGTGCCAGCAGTGAAGGGAAGACATGGCTGGATGGCTACACCTTC; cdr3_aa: CASSEGKTWLDGYTF
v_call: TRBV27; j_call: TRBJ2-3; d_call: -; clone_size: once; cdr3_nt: TGTGCCAGCAGTTTAAACTCCGGGGTGGGTAGCACAGATACGCAGTATTTT; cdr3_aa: CASSLNSGVGSTDTQYF
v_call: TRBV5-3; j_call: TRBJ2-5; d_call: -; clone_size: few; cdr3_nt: TGTGCCAGAAGCTTGCCGAGGGCAGGTTATCAAGAGACCCAGTACTTC; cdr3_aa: CARSLPRAGYQETQYF
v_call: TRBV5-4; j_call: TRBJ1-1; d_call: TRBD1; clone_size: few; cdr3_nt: TGTGCCAGCAGCCCAGACAGGGGCCTCCTCACTGAAGCTTTCTTT; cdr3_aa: CASSPDRGLLTEAFF
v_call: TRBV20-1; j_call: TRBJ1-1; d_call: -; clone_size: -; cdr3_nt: TGCAGTATACAGATCACTGAAGCTTTCTTT; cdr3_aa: CSIQITEAFF
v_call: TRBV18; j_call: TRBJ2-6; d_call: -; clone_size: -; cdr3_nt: TGTGCCAGCTCACCACAATTGCCTAATGGGGCCAACGTCCTGACTTTC; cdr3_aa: CASSPQLPNGANVLTF
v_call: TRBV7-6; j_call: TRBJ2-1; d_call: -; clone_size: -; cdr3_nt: TGTGCCAGCAGCTTATTACCTCGTACTAGTATCGGACCAAATGAGCAGTTCTTC; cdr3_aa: CASSLLPRTSIGPNEQFF
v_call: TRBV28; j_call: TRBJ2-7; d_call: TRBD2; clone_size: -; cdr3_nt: TGTGCCAGCAGGGCCCCCGGGACTAGCGTTCACGAGCAGTACTTC; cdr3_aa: CASRAPGTSVHEQYF
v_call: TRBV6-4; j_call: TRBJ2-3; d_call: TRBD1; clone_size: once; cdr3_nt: TGTGCCAGCAGAGCCACGGGACAGTACACAGATACGCAGTATTTT; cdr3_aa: CASRATGQYTDTQYF
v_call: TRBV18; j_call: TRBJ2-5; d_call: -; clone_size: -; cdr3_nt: TGTGCCAGCTCCCCGTACCAAGAGACCCAGTACTTC; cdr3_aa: CASSPYQETQYF
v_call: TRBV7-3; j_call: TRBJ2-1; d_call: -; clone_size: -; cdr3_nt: TGTGCCAGCAGCTTCGGAGCTTTTGATGAGCAGTTCTTC; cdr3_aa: CASSFGAFDEQFF
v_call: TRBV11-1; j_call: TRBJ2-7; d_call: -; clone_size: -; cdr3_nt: TGTGCCAGCAGCTTAGAGGCAGGGGACTCCTACGAGCAGTACTTC; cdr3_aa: CASSLEAGDSYEQYF
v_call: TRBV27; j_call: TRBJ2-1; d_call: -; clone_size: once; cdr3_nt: TGTGCCAGCAGTTTAGGGGCGGCCTCCTACAATGAGCAGTTCTTC; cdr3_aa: CASSLGAASYNEQFF
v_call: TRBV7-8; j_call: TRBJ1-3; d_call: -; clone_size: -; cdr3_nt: TGTGCCAGCAGCTTATATTCCCGCGGTGAGACAGGTCGAAACACCATATATTTT; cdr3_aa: CASSLYSRGETGRNTIYF
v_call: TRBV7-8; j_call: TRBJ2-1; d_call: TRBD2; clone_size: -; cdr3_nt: TGTGCCAGCAGCCCCGGACTAGCGGGAGGGCCTTTTGATGAGCAGTTCTTC; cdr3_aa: CASSPGLAGGPFDEQFF
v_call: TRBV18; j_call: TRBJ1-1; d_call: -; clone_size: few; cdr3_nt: TGTGCCAGCTCACCACCGAGGGCGGCGATGAACACTGAAGCTTTCTTT; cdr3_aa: CASSPPRAAMNTEAFF
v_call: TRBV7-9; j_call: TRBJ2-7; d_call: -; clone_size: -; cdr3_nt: TGTGCCAGCAGCGCCGCCCCCGGTTCCTACGAGCAGTACTTC; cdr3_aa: CASSAAPGSYEQYF
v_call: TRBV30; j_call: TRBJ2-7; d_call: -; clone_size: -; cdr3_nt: TGTGCCTGGAGTGGGACGGGGTACGAGCAGTACTTC; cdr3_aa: CAWSGTGYEQYF
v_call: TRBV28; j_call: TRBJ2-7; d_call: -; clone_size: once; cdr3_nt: TGTGCCAGCAGCGGAACCGGCCAGGCGCAGTACTTC; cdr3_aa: CASSGTGQAQYF
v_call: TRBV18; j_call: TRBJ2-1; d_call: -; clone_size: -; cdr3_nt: TGTGCCAGCTCAAGGAACGGGGATTACAATGAGCAGTTCTTC; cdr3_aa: CASSRNGDYNEQFF
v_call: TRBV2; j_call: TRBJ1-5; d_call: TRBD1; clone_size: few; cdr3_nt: TGTGCCAGCAGAGAGGGGGCTCGGGACAATCAGCCCCAGCATTTT; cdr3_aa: CASREGARDNQPQHF
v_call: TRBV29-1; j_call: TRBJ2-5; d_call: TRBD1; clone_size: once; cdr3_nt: TGCAGCGTGCTCAGACCCGGGACAGGGGGAATACGGTACCAAGAGACCCAGTACTTC; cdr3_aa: CSVLRPGTGGIRYQETQYF
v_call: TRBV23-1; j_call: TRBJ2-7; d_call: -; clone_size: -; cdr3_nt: TGCGCCAGCAGTCAATTTCCAGGTTCATCCTACGAGCAGTACTTC; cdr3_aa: CASSQFPGSSYEQYF
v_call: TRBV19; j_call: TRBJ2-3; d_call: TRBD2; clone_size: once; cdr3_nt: TGTGCCAGTAGAAACCTGGGACTAGCGGGGGAAGATACGCAGTATTTT; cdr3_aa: CASRNLGLAGEDTQYF
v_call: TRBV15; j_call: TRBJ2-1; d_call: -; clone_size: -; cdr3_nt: TGTGCCACCAGCAGAGTCGCGCATGAGCAGTTCTTC; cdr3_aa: CATSRVAHEQFF
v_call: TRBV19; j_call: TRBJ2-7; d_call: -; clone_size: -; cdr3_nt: TGTGCCAGTAGTAAAGATGGAGGGACCTACGAGCAGTACTTC; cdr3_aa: CASSKDGGTYEQYF
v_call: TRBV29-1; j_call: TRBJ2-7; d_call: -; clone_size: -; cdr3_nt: TGCAGCGTTGTAGGAGGGGACGCTGCGGGGGAGCAGTACTTC; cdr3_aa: CSVVGGDAAGEQYF
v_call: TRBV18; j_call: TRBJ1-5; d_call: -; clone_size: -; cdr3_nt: TGTGCCAGCTCGCCGGTTCAGACTCGATTCGGCGACGCAGTTCAGCCCCAGCATTTT; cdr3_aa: CASSPVQTRFGDAVQPQHF